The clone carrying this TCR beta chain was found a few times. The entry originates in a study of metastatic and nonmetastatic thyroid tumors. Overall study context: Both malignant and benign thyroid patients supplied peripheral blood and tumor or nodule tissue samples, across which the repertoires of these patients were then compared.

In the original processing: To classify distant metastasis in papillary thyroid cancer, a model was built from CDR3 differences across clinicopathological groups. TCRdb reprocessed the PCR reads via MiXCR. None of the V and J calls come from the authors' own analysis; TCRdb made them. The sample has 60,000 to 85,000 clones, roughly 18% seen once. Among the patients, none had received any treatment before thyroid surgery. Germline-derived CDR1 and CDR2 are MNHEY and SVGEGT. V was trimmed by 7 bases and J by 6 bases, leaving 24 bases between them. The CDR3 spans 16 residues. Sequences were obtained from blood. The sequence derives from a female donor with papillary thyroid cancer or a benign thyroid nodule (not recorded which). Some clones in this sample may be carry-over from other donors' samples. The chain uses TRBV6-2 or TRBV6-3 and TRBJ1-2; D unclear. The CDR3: CASTDGPRAPLHGYTF. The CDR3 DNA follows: TGTGCCAGCACCGATGGTCCGAGGGCCCCCTTACATGGCTACACCTTC.